The 10 T cell receptor beta chains listed next were all sequenced from one sample in a study of cytomegalovirus exposure and HLA in healthy donors. PCR amplification relied on 60 Vbeta primers (plus 13 Jbeta primers). TCRdb's table, derived via immunoSEQ multiplex PCR, lists solely in-frame clones and lacks some. The table has approximately 190,000 clones, 75% to 90% seen once. Material: PBMCs. The receptors come from a woman in her late teens or twenties in good health and CMV-seronegative.

The genes are TRBV10-3 and TRBJ2-6; 8 bases map to TRBD2. The J segment lost 4 bases and the V segment lost 4 bases, leaving 6 bases of the junction unmatched. The CDR3 extends over 16 amino acids. Per germline, CDR1 ENHRY and CDR2 SYGVKD. The CDR3 region is CAISGPGGLGANVLTF. The CDR3 nucleotides read TGTGCCATCAGTGGACCGGGGGGGCTGGGGGCCAACGTCCTGACTTTC.

A single count supports this clone. The V call is TRBV6-5, the J call TRBJ1-2; possibly TRBD1 for D (6 bases). The CDR3 covers 13 residues. V was clipped by 2 bases and J by 7 bases, with 11 bases between them. The V gene's germline CDR1 is MNHEY and CDR2 SVGAGI. CDR3 in DNA: TGTGCCAGCAGTTACGCCGGGACAACTGGCTACACCTTC. As protein: CASSYAGTTGYTF.

A single count supports this clone. This chain connects TRBV9 to TRBJ2-5; 7 nucleotides align to TRBD2. The CDR3 has 15 amino acids. The germline gives CDR1 SGDLS, CDR2 YYNGEE. Unmatched junction bases numbered 4, after V lost 0 bases and J lost 2 bases. In nucleotides, the CDR3 is TGTGCCAGCAGCGTAGGGAGAGCGGGACAAGAGACCCAGTACTTC. As protein: CASSVGRAGQETQYF.

This chain connects TRBV18 to TRBJ1-1; D is unclear. CDR1 and CDR2 (germline): KGHSH, LQKENI. Trimming took 4 bases from V and 3 from J, leaving 9 bases between them. This CDR3 region has 13 residues. The CDR3 spells CASSRSRDTEAFF. The CDR3 DNA sequence: TGTGCCAGCTCACGCTCCCGAGACACTGAAGCTTTCTTT.

V and J are TRBV30 and TRBJ1-1; 7 positions match TRBD1. The CDR3 has 14 residues. Per the germline V gene, CDR1 is GTSNPN and CDR2 is SVGIG (reference sequence). Trimming at V came to 7 bases and at J to 5 bases, leaving 13 bases not matched to a gene. CDR3 bases: TGTGCCTCACCCCTGGCAGGGGGGAAGACTGAAGCTTTCTTT. Its translation is CASPLAGGKTEAFF. The full variable domain, completed using reference TRBV30 and TRBJ1-1, is SQTIHQWPATLVQPVGSPLSLECTVEGTSNPNLYWYRQAAGRGLQLLFYSVGIGQISSEVPQNLSASRPQDRQFILSSKKLLLSDSGFYLCASPLAGGKTEAFFGQGTRLTVV.

The chain carries TRBV5-5 and TRBJ1-2; D is uncertain. Germline V gene lookup returns CDR1 SGHKS and CDR2 YYEKEE (reference sequence). V was shortened by 1 base and J by 8 bases, with 12 bases between the two germline ends. The CDR3 is 13 amino acids. The CDR3 DNA follows: TGTGCCAGCAGCTTGCTGGGAGCGGAAGGCTACACCTTC. Translation gives CASSLLGAEGYTF.

This chain joins TRBV19 and TRBJ1-1, with 7 bases lining up with TRBD1. The CDR3 sequence is 13 residues long. Germline V gene data show CDR1 as LNHDA and CDR2 as SQIVND (reference sequence). V dropped 3 bases and J dropped 5; count of bases not matched to a gene: 3. Here the CDR3 reads CASSITGATEAFF. CDR3 DNA: TGTGCCAGTAGTATCACAGGGGCGACTGAAGCTTTCTTT.

V gene TRBV6-1 combines with J gene TRBJ2-7, with 8 bases lining up with TRBD1. The germline V gene encodes CDR1 MNHNS and CDR2 SASEGT. CDR3 length equals 14 residues. The V gene end was trimmed by 4 bases and the J gene end by 2 bases; junction bases not matched to a gene: 4. For the CDR3, the DNA is TGTGCCAGCAGTGTGACAGGGGAGGCCTACGAGCAGTACTTC. It encodes CASSVTGEAYEQYF.

The chain couples TRBV19 to TRBJ1-4; TRBD1 aligns across 9 bases. V gave up 5 bases and J gave up 7 bases; unmatched junction bases: 8. The CDR3 has 15 amino acids. Germline CDR1 is LNHDA and CDR2 is SQIVND (reference sequence). CDR3 residues: CASSDSGTGIEKLFF. DNA of the CDR3: TGTGCCAGTAGTGATTCTGGGACAGGGATTGAAAAACTGTTTTTT.

The chain is built from TRBV27 and TRBJ2-5; D is possibly TRBD2 (6 bases). Between the trimmed V and J ends, which lost 5 bases and 5 bases, there was a span of 18 bases. From germline, CDR1 is MNHEY and CDR2 SMNVEV (reference sequence). The CDR3 is 15 residues long. The CDR3 here is CASSPLGGGRETQYF. For the CDR3, the DNA is TGTGCCAGCAGTCCCCTGGGAGGAGGCCGGGAGACCCAGTACTTC.